The clone carrying this T cell receptor (beta chain) was counted only a few times. As yet, its antigen is unknown. This sample was taken from a study of T cell responses to AZD1222 COVID-19 vaccine. This table comes from immunoSEQ multiplex PCR, and its TCRdb copy is limited to in-frame clones, with some not included. The sample has some 89,000 clones; approximately 90% are singletons. Whole-study results and caveats: Donors were chiefly white British, with a greater number of females, and clonal diversity was perhaps underestimated.

Germline values: CDR1 SEHNR, CDR2 FQNEAQ (reference sequence). This CDR3 spans 13 amino acids. Trimming took off 5 bases at V and 5 bases at J, with 10 bases between the two ends. The specimen was peripheral blood, collected on day 0 of MenACWY control vaccination. V is TRBV7-9 and J is TRBJ1-5; a possible D gene is TRBD1 (5 bases). The sequence came from an adult in good health. The CDR3 region has the DNA TGTGCCAGCAGCGGGGGAGCGGATCAGCCCCAGCATTTT. Residues: CASSGGADQPQHF.